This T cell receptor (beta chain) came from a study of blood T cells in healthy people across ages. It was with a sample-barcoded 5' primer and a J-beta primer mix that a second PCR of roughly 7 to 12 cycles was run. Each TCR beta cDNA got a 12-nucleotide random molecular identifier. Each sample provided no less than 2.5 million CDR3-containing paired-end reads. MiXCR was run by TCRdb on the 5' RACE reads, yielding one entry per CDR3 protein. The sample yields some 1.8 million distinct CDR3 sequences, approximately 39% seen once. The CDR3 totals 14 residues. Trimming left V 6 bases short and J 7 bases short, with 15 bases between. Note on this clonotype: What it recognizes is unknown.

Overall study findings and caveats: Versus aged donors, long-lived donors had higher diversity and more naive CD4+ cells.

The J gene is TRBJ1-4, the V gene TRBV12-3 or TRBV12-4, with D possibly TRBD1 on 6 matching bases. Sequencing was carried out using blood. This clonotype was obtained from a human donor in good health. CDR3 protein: CASSLTGLTEKLFF. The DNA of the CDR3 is TGTGCCAGCAGCCTGACAGGACTTACTGAAAAACTGTTTTTT.